Presented here are 21 T cell receptor beta chains from one specimen sequenced in a study of T-cell memory formation after mild COVID-19. A single record per CDR3 protein comes from TCRdb applying MiXCR to the 5' RACE reads. The profile covers 270,000 or so distinct CDR3 sequences, with 18% appearing a single time and about 21% taken by the ten largest. Sequencing was carried out using PBMCs or a T cell subset sorted from them (not recorded which). The receptor set was obtained from a man between 18 and 35 years old who had mild COVID-19 (a few samples of this study predate the infection). Cell type and time point are not known.

V and J are TRBV28 and TRBJ1-6; D remains unclear. The V gene's germline CDR1 is MDHEN and CDR2 SYDVKM. Trimming took 9 bases from V and 8 from J, leaving 11 bases between them. The CDR3 runs to 12 residues. The CDR3 sequence: CASQEADSPLHF. CDR3 bases: TGTGCCAGTCAGGAGGCGGATTCACCCCTCCACTTT.

The rearrangement uses TRBV7-3 and TRBJ1-5; D may be TRBD1 (5 bases). Trimming took off 3 bases at V and 12 bases at J, with 9 bases between the two ends. The CDR3 extends over 11 amino acids. Germline-derived CDR1 and CDR2 are SGHTA and FQGTGA. CDR3 sequence: CASSFRRGQHF. The CDR3 DNA reads as TGTGCCAGCAGCTTTAGAAGGGGCCAGCATTTT.

This clonotype has more than one count but fewer than ten. The chain combines TRBV20-1 with TRBJ2-5; tentative D call: TRBD2 (6 bases). The germline V gene has CDR1 DFQATT and CDR2 SNEGSKA (reference sequence). Between the trimmed V and J ends, which lost 6 bases and 1 base, there was a span of 18 bases. The CDR3 loop spans 15 amino acids. CDR3 DNA: TGCAGTGCCCCGCGTGGCGGGGAAACCCAAGAGACCCAGTACTTC. Protein product: CSAPRGGETQETQYF.

V is TRBV4-1 and J is TRBJ1-1; TRBD1 matches at 7 bases. The CDR3 spans 17 residues. V shed 4 bases and J 6 bases; nucleotides not matched to a gene: 17. Per the germline V gene, CDR1 is MGHRA and CDR2 is YSYEKL. The CDR3 region is CASSPRRPGQPRSEAFF. The CDR3 coding sequence is TGCGCCAGCAGCCCCAGGCGACCGGGACAGCCTCGCTCTGAAGCTTTCTTT.

The CDR3 sequence: CASSPPLDGNTGELFF. Here the CDR3 DNA reads TGTGCCAGCAGCCCCCCCCTGGACGGGAACACCGGGGAGCTGTTTTTT. The rearrangement links TRBV7-9 to TRBJ2-2; the D is unclear. CDR3 size: 16 residues. In germline, CDR1 is SEHNR, CDR2 FQNEAQ (reference sequence). V was clipped by 5 bases and J by 1 base, with 14 bases between them. Supplemented by reference TRBV7-9 and TRBJ2-2, the full variable domain reads DTGVSQNPRHKITKRGQNVTFRCDPISEHNRLYWYRQTLGQGPEFLTYFQNEAQLEKSRLLSDRFSAERPKGSFSTLEIQRTEQGDSAMYLCASSPPLDGNTGELFFGEGSRLTVL.

This clonotype was observed a handful of times. The J gene is TRBJ2-2, the V gene TRBV6-5, with 7 bases that match TRBD1. The J segment lost 6 bases and the V segment lost 6 bases, leaving 4 bases of the junction unmatched. The CDR3 loop spans 13 amino acids. Germline CDR1 MNHEY, CDR2 SVGAGI. The DNA of the CDR3 is TGTGCCAGCAGGACAGGGTGGGCCGGGGAGCTGTTTTTT. It encodes CASRTGWAGELFF.

This clonotype was counted many times. The V and J genes are TRBV30 and TRBJ2-7; the D is unclear. The CDR3 contains 12 residues. CDR1 is GTSNPN, CDR2 SVGIG, per germline (reference sequence). The V gene lost 6 bases and the J gene lost 5 bases, with 14 bases spanning the gap. CDR3 amino acids: CACGPIWDEQYF. The CDR3 DNA follows: TGTGCCTGTGGGCCGATCTGGGACGAGCAGTACTTC.

This clonotype has just a few counts. The chain couples TRBV10-3 to TRBJ2-5; the match to TRBD2 covers 13 bases. V lost 5 bases to trimming and J lost 4 bases; unmatched junction nucleotides: 7. CDR3 size: 16 residues. CDR1 and CDR2 from the germline V gene are ENHRY and SYGVKD. CDR3 amino acids: CAISWTSGSPRETQYF. The CDR3 nucleotides are TGTGCCATCAGTTGGACTAGCGGGAGTCCAAGAGAGACCCAGTACTTC.

The V gene is TRBV5-6, the J gene TRBJ1-5, with a weak D call TRBD1 (6 bases). The germline CDR1 and CDR2 sequences are SGHDT and YYEEEE. CDR3 size: 14 residues. V lost 4 bases, J lost 6 bases, and 14 bases lay in between. As DNA, the CDR3 is TGTGCCAGCAGCCGAGGGGGAGGGGTTCAGCCCCAGCATTTT. Its translation is CASSRGGGVQPQHF.

This chain connects TRBV9 to TRBJ1-1; 11 nucleotides agree with TRBD1. The germline V gene has CDR1 SGDLS and CDR2 YYNGEE. The CDR3 has 14 residues. V shed 0 bases, J shed 5 bases, and the junction held 0 bases outside the gene matches. CDR3 region: CASSVGDRGTEAFF. The CDR3 bases are TGTGCCAGCAGCGTAGGGGACAGGGGGACTGAAGCTTTCTTT.

The sample holds a few counts of this clonotype. This chain uses TRBV4-3 with TRBJ2-1; 7 bases match TRBD2. This CDR3 comprises 19 residues. The J segment lost 0 bases and the V segment lost 5 bases, leaving 16 bases of the junction unmatched. The germline V gene encodes CDR1 LGHNA and CDR2 YSLEER. The CDR3 DNA reads as TGCGCCAGCAGCTCATCTGGGCGGGGGTCGAGAGGCTCCTACAATGAGCAGTTCTTC. Translation gives CASSSSGRGSRGSYNEQFF.

This chain connects TRBV20-1 to TRBJ2-1; 11 bases are shared with TRBD2. Germline CDR1 DFQATT, CDR2 SNEGSKA (reference sequence). Germline trimming cut 3 bases from V and 6 bases from J; bases unmatched to any gene: 1. The length of the CDR3 is 13 residues. The CDR3 sequence is CSASSGGANEQFF. The CDR3 DNA follows: TGCAGTGCTAGTAGCGGGGGGGCCAATGAGCAGTTCTTC.

This clonotype was observed many times. The chain combines TRBV6-5 with TRBJ2-1; D unclear. This CDR3 region has 13 residues. Germline CDR1 MNHEY, CDR2 SVGAGI. Trimming shortened V by 6 bases and J by 0 bases, and 6 bases separated the two germline ends. The CDR3 bases are TGTGCCAGCAGATGGGGCTCCTACAATGAGCAGTTCTTC. It is translated as CASRWGSYNEQFF.

This clonotype was counted only a few times. V gene TRBV29-1 combines with J gene TRBJ2-7, with a possible D match to TRBD2 (6 bases). CDR1 SQVTM and CDR2 ANQGSEA come from the germline V gene. Trimming removed 3 bases from V and 3 bases from J, with 12 bases in between. The CDR3 loop spans 13 amino acids. In nucleotides, the CDR3 is TGCAGCGTTGAGGGGGAGGTCGGCTACGAGCAGTACTTC. Its translation: CSVEGEVGYEQYF.

This clonotype was picked up a small number of times. The CDR3 loop reads CASSTRQGAEYGYTF. CDR3 nucleotides: TGCGCCAGCAGCACCCGACAGGGCGCGGAATATGGCTACACCTTC. The chain joins TRBV5-1 to TRBJ1-2, with TRBD1 identical over 7 bases. Unmatched junction bases numbered 11, after V lost 4 bases and J lost 5 bases. The CDR3 length is 15 residues. The germline gives CDR1 SGHRS, CDR2 YFSETQ.

The genes are TRBV7-2 and TRBJ1-1, with D tentatively TRBD1 (6 bases). Trimming removed 7 bases at V and 5 bases at J, with 11 bases between. In germline, CDR1 is SGHTA, CDR2 FQGNSA. The CDR3 contains 12 residues. The CDR3 spells CASNREVTEAFF. CDR3 coding DNA: TGTGCCAGCAACAGGGAGGTGACTGAAGCTTTCTTT.

This clonotype was counted between two and nine times. The gene calls are TRBV24-1 and TRBJ1-1, with 8 bases identical to TRBD1. Germline V gene sequence: CDR1 KGHDR, CDR2 SFDVKD. V shed 4 bases, J shed 9 bases, and the junction held 6 bases outside the gene matches. The CDR3 totals 13 residues. The CDR3 loop is CATSEGQGLQAFF. The CDR3 nucleotides read TGTGCCACCAGTGAAGGACAGGGATTGCAAGCTTTCTTT.

This clonotype was counted ten times or more. This chain connects TRBV6-2 or TRBV6-3 to TRBJ2-5; D is unresolved. Germline lookup yields CDR1 MNHEY and CDR2 SVGEGT. V was shortened by 8 bases and J by 5 bases, with 15 bases between the two germline ends. The CDR3 has 13 residues. The CDR3 loop reads CASSLVSWETQYF. In DNA, the CDR3 is TGTGCCAGCTCATTGGTCTCCTGGGAGACCCAGTACTTC.

This clonotype was seen only a few times. The J gene is TRBJ1-2, the V gene TRBV4-1; D is perhaps TRBD1 (6 bases). V lost 1 base and J 4 bases, leaving 16 bases between the germline ends. Germline V gives CDR1 MGHRA, CDR2 YSYEKL. The CDR3 has 16 amino acids. DNA of the CDR3: TGCGCCAGCAGCCAAGGGGGTATTGGGGGCATCTATGGCTACACCTTC. As protein: CASSQGGIGGIYGYTF.

The genes are TRBV28 and TRBJ2-5; D may be TRBD2 (7 bases). The CDR3 has 14 residues. The V end lost 4 bases, the J end lost 0 bases, and 9 bases lay between the germline ends. Germline CDR1 is MDHEN and CDR2 is SYDVKM. CDR3 in amino acids: CASSSGGHQETQYF. For the CDR3, the DNA is TGTGCCAGCAGTTCGGGGGGCCACCAAGAGACCCAGTACTTC.

The chain joins TRBV7-3 to TRBJ2-4, with TRBD1 as a possible D gene (6 bases). Looked up from germline, CDR1 is SGHTA and CDR2 is FQGTGA. The CDR3 totals 14 residues. V lost 5 bases, J lost 5 bases, and 13 bases lay in between. The CDR3 sequence: CASSASGTQNIQYF. The CDR3 DNA follows: TGTGCCAGCAGCGCGTCCGGGACACAAAACATTCAGTACTTC.